This entry is about one T cell receptor beta chain. These data originate in a study of blood T cell repertoires in COVID-19. The method was immunoSEQ multiplex PCR; TCRdb's version includes in-frame clones alone and lacks a portion of them. The top ten hold about 6.8% of the sample, which has approximately 190,000 clones, 88% seen once. The CDR3 has 14 residues. Germline loops: CDR1 SNHLY, CDR2 FYNNEI. With 7 bases removed from V and 6 bases from J, the gap between germline ends came to 18 bases. The chain recombines TRBV2 with TRBJ2-5; D might be TRBD1 (5 bases). Sequencing was done on a sample of peripheral blood. This clonotype was sampled from a woman aged 40 to 49 who had recovered from COVID-19. CDR3 in DNA: TGTGCCAGCATTGAGGTTTTGCAGGGAAAGACCCAGTACTTC. Its translation: CASIEVLQGKTQYF.